The source of this T cell receptor beta chain is a study of T cell responses to AZD1222 COVID-19 vaccine listed by TCRdb under 2021. In the study overall: A total of 233 trial participants underwent TCR sequencing, of whom 207 had received two doses of AZD1222 and some 25 had received two doses of the MenACWY control vaccine. Trial participants were enrolled by age into 18-55, 56-69 and 70-plus year subgroups, with approximately 150, 28 and 58 TCR-sequenced participants respectively.

With regard to this clone: Its specific antigen is unknown. Base qualities were left out, and no much larger clone turns up one base away.

CDR1 and CDR2, looked up from the germline V gene, are SGDLS and YYNGEE. Germline trimming amounts to 0 bases on V and 6 bases on J, with 11 as the count of junction bases outside the gene matches. There are 16 amino acids in the CDR3, from cysteine to phenylalanine inclusive. Only the CDR3 portion is preserved as DNA: 48 bases, with reading frame beginning at the first base. Reading the label with the study, this specimen's time point is: about 28 days (+/-7) after the second vaccine dose. AZD1222 recipients whose second dose came at about 4 weeks and those whose second dose came at about 12 weeks were combined into one group, since spike-specific TCR depth and breadth did not differ between the two schedules. Samples from vaccinated people were obtained from the UK trials COV001 and COV002, which included a single-blind randomized controlled phase 2/3 trial of AZD1222 (ChAdOx1 nCoV-19) in healthy adults. For TCRbeta chain sequencing, PBMC samples from trial participants were taken at day 0 and at day 28 after the second dose.

General findings and caveats noted by the study authors: The 56-69-year group was small, and its depth increase did not reach significance, likely because of low power. Conclusions about previously exposed vaccinees are limited, since just 6 or 7 AZD1222 recipients were seropositive for SARS-CoV-2 at baseline. Participants were mostly white British and included more females than males, and it was suggested by the authors that clonal diversity may have been underestimated. The vaccine-associated CD4 TCRs covered the entire spike protein, and the dominant responses fell in regions 160-218 and 743-854. Reportedly, almost half of the unique spike-specific TCRs recognized epitopes lying outside the regions that are mutated in the B.1.351 and B.1.1.7 variants. Spike-specific TCR breadth and depth rose significantly after two AZD1222 doses compared with day 0 and with MenACWY recipients. Because no samples from the day 14 peak response were available, repertoires could be characterized only after the peak T cell response.

The CDR3 regions of human TCRbeta chains were subjected to immunosequencing. The published analysis was carried out like this. TCRs in the repertoires were compared against a reference library of SARS-CoV-2-specific TCRs that had been generated with the MIRA antigen-specificity platform. Breadth meant the fraction of unique TCRs that were SARS-CoV-2-associated, whereas depth meant the fraction of total T cells that were SARS-CoV-2-associated. Using the MIRA data, each spike-specific TCR was mapped to the spike region that the TCR reacts to and placed in a CD4 or CD8 class. Log10-transformed breadth and depth values were compared by one-way ANOVA with Sidak's multiple comparisons tests. Drawn from immuneACCESS, this table holds only the in-frame rearrangements with V and J called that TCRdb kept. Clones are partly lost; checked studies trace under half to an unresolved V gene and leave the rest unexplained. That table furnishes V, J and clone size, whereas the DNA furnished D and trimming. The sample table lists 110,000 or so clones, more than 75% of them with a count of one. The ten largest clones capture around 3.8% of the sample.

The sample in question was peripheral blood, obtained 28 days after the second AZD1222 dose. The source of this sequence is an adult who received the AZD1222 COVID-19 vaccine. The receptor chain draws on TRBV9 and TRBJ1-2, and 7 bases in between align with TRBD1. The DNA reads as follows: TGTGCCAGCAGCGTAGTTACAGAGACAGGGATCAATGGCTACACCTTC. It encodes CASSVVTETGINGYTF.